Following are 7 T cell receptor beta chains from one sample sequenced in a study of blood T cell repertoires in COVID-19. Sequencing used immunoSEQ multiplex PCR; TCRdb keeps in-frame clones, though not all of them. The table records 120,000 to 150,000 clones, 70% to 85% of them present only once. The specimen was PBMCs or T cells enriched from blood (not recorded which). The receptors derive from a woman between 18 and 29 years old who had been exposed to COVID-19.

The chain links TRBV30 to TRBJ1-1; a weak D match, TRBD1 (6 bases). Germline-derived CDR1 and CDR2 are GTSNPN and SVGIG (reference sequence). This CDR3 comprises 13 residues. V shed 0 bases and J shed 11 bases, with 16 bases lying between them. Here the CDR3 reads CAWSVQASGVAFF. In DNA, the CDR3 is TGTGCCTGGAGTGTACAGGCCTCAGGGGTCGCTTTCTTT.

The V gene is TRBV6-5, the J gene TRBJ2-1, with D possibly matching TRBD1 (6 bases). This CDR3 region has 13 residues. CDR1 MNHEY and CDR2 SVGAGI come from the germline V gene. Trimming took off 3 bases at V and 6 bases at J, with 9 bases between the two ends. The CDR3 DNA sequence: TGTGCCAGCAGTTATGAAGGGGGCAATGAGCAGTTCTTC. As protein: CASSYEGGNEQFF.

This chain connects TRBV7-9 to TRBJ2-7; tentatively, D is TRBD2 (6 bases). V lost 1 base and J 0 bases, leaving 13 bases between the germline ends. The CDR3 runs 16 residues. Germline V gene data show CDR1 as SEHNR and CDR2 as FQNEAQ (reference sequence). DNA for the CDR3: TGTGCCAGCAGCTTAGTGACGGGAGCGAACTCCTACGAGCAGTACTTC. The encoded protein is CASSLVTGANSYEQYF.

The chain links TRBV7-9 to TRBJ2-1, with D perhaps TRBD2 (5 bases). Germline lookup yields CDR1 SEHNR and CDR2 FQNEAQ (reference sequence). The V and J ends lost 0 bases and 6 bases respectively, with 9 bases between them. CDR3 size: 14 residues. The CDR3 here is CASSLASVVNEQFF. CDR3 DNA: TGTGCCAGCAGCTTAGCTAGCGTGGTCAATGAGCAGTTCTTC.

The genes are TRBV3-1 (or the pseudogene TRBV3-2) and TRBJ2-3; no firm D call. Germline V gives CDR1 LGHDT, CDR2 YNNKEL (reference sequence). The ends were cut back, 2 bases at V and 9 bases at J, with 6 bases in the middle. This CDR3 has 11 residues. The CDR3 loop reads CASSQTVTQYF. CDR3 DNA: TGTGCCAGCAGCCAAACAGTAACGCAGTATTTT.

V gene TRBV7-9 combines with J gene TRBJ2-6; unclear D gene. V lost 7 bases and J lost 3, with 7 bases in between. The CDR3 is made up of 13 amino acids. Per germline, CDR1 SEHNR and CDR2 FQNEAQ (reference sequence). The CDR3 DNA reads as TGTGCCAGCACCAGAGATGGGGCCAACGTCCTGACTTTC. Its protein product is CASTRDGANVLTF.

CDR3 residues: CASSLGSGSEAFF. DNA of the CDR3: TGCGCCAGCAGCTTGGGGTCGGGTTCTGAAGCTTTCTTT. The chain is built from TRBV5-1 and TRBJ1-1; D is undetermined. Looked up from germline, CDR1 is SGHRS and CDR2 is YFSETQ. This CDR3 is 13 amino acids long. V lost 0 bases and J 6 bases, leaving 9 bases between the germline ends.